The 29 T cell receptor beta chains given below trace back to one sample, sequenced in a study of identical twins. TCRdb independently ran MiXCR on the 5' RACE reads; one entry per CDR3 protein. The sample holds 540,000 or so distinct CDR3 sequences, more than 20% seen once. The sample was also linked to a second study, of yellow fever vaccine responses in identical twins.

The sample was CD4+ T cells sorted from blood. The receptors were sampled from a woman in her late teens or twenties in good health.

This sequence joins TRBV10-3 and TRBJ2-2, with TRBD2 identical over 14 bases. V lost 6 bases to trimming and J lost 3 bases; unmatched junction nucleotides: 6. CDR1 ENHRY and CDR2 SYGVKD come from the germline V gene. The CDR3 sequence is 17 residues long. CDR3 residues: CAIRSRLAGGDTGELFF. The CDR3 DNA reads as TGTGCCATCAGGTCACGACTAGCGGGGGGGGACACCGGGGAGCTGTTTTTT.

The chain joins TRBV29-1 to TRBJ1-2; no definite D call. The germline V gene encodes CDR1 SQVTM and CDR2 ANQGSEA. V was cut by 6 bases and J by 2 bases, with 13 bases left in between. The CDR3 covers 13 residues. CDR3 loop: CSVVEGPNYGYTF. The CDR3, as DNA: TGCAGCGTCGTCGAAGGGCCGAACTATGGCTACACCTTC.

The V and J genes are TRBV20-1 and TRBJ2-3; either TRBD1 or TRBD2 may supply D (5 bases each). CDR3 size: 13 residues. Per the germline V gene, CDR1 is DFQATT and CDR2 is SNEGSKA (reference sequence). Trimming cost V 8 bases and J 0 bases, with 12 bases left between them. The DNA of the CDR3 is TGCAGTCCCGGGACGGAGAGCACAGATACGCAGTATTTT. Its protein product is CSPGTESTDTQYF.

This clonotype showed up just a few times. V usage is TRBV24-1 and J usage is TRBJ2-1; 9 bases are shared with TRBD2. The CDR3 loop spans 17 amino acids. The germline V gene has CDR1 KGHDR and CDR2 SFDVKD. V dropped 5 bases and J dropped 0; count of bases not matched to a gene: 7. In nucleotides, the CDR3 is TGTGCCACCAGTGGGATTAGCGGGAGTGCCTCCTACAATGAGCAGTTCTTC. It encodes CATSGISGSASYNEQFF.

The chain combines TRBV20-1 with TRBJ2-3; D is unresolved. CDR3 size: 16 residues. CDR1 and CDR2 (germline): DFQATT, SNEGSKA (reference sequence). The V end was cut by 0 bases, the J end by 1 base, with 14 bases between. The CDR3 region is CSARDRLVPGTDTQYF. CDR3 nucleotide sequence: TGCAGTGCTAGAGATCGTCTAGTCCCGGGCACAGATACGCAGTATTTT.

DNA for the CDR3: TGTGCCAGCAGTGAATCGGGACTAAAGAACACCGGGGAGCTGTTTTTT. Translating it yields CASSESGLKNTGELFF. The V call is TRBV2, the J call TRBJ2-2; 7 bases match TRBD2. The CDR3 sequence is 16 residues long. Trimming cost V 2 bases and J 1 base; bases outside gene matches: 4. From germline, CDR1 is SNHLY and CDR2 FYNNEI. The full variable domain, its missing parts supplied by reference TRBV2 and TRBJ2-2, is EPEVTQTPSHQVTQMGQEVILRCVPISNHLYFYWYRQILGQKVEFLVSFYNNEISEKSEIFDDQFSVERPDGSNFTLKIRSTKLEDSAMYFCASSESGLKNTGELFFGEGSRLTVL.

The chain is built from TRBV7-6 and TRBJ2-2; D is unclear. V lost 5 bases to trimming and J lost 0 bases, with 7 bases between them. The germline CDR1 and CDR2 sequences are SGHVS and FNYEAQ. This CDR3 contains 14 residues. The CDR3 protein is CASSALANTGELFF. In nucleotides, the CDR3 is TGTGCCAGCAGCGCTCTAGCGAACACCGGGGAGCTGTTTTTT.

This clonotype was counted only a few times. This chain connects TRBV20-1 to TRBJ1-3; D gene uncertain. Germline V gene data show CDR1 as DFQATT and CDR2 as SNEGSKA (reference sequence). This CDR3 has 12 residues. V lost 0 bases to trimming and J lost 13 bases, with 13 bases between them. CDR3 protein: CSARDTKTLIYF. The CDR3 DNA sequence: TGCAGTGCTAGAGACACGAAGACCCTTATATATTTT.

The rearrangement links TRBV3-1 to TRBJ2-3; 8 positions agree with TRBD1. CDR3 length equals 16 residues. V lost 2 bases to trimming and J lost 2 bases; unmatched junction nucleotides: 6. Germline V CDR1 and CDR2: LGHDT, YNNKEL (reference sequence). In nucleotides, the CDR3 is TGTGCCAGCAGCCAACTGGACAGGGCGAACACAGATACGCAGTATTTT. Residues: CASSQLDRANTDTQYF.

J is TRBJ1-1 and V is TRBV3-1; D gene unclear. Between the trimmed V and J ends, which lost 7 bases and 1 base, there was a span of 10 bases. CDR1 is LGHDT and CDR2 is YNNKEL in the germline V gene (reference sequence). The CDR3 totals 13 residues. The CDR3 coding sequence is TGTGCCAGCATGGAGGGTCCGAACACTGAAGCTTTCTTT. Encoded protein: CASMEGPNTEAFF. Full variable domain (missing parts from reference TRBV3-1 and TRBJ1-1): DTAVSQTPKYLVTQMGNDKSIKCEQNLGHDTMYWYKQDSKKFLKIMFSYNNKELIINETVPNRFSPKSPDKAHLNLHINSLELGDSAVYFCASMEGPNTEAFFGQGTRLTVV.

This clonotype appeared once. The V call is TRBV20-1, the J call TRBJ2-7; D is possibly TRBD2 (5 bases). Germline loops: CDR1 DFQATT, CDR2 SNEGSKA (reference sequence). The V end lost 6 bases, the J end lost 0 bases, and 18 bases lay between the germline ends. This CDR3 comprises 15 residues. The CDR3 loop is CSAMATGENSYEQYF. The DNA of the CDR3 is TGCAGTGCGATGGCTACCGGGGAAAACTCCTACGAGCAGTACTTC.

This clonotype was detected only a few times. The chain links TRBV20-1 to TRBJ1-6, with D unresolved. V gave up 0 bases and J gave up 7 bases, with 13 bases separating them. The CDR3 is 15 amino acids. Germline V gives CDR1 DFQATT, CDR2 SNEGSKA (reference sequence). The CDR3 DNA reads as TGCAGTGCTAGAGATCCCGTTAGAAGGAATTCACCCCTCCACTTT. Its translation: CSARDPVRRNSPLHF.

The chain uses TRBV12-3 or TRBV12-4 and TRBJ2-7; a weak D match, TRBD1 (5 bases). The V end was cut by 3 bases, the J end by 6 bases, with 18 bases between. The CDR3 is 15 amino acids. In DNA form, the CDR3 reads TGTGCCAGCAGTTTTTCAGGGAACCCCCGCAGCGAGCAGTACGTC. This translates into CASSFSGNPRSEQYV.

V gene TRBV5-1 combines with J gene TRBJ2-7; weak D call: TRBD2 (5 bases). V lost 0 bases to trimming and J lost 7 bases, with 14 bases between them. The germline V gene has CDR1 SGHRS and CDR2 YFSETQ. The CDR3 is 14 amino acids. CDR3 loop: CASSLAGGSGEQYV. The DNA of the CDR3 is TGCGCCAGCAGCTTGGCCGGCGGGTCTGGAGAGCAGTACGTC.

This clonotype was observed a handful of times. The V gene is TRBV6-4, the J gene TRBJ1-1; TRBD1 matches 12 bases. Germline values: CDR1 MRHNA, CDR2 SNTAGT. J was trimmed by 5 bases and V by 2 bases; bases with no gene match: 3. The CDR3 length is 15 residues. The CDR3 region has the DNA TGTGCCAGCAGTGACCGGGACAGGGGGCTAACTGAAGCTTTCTTT. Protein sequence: CASSDRDRGLTEAFF.

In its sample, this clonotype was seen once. The chain's CDR3 is CASSSTQGKTEAFF. DNA of the CDR3: TGTGCCAGCAGCTCCACACAGGGGAAGACTGAAGCTTTCTTT. The chain is built from TRBV7-2 and TRBJ1-1; 7 bases fit TRBD1. After removal of 4 bases from V and 5 bases from J, the junction contained 7 bases not matched to a gene. CDR3 size: 14 residues. Germline V gene sequence: CDR1 SGHTA, CDR2 FQGNSA.

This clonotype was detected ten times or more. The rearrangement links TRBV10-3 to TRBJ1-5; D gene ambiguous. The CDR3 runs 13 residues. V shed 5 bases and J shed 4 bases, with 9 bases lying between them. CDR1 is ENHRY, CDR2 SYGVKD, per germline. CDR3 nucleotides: TGTGCCATCAGTCCAAACGGGAATCAGCCCCAGCATTTT. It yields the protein CAISPNGNQPQHF.

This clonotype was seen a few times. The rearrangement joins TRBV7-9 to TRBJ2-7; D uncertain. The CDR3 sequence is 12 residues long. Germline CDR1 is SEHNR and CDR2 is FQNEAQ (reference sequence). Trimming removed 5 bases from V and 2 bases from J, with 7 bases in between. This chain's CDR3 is CASSRIPYEQYF. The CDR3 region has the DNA TGTGCCAGCAGCCGCATCCCCTACGAGCAGTACTTC.

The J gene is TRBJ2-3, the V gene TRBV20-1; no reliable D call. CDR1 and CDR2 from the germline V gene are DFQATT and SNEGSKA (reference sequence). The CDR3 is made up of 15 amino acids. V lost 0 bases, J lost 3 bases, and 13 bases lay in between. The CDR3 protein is CSARDRPQRTDTQYF. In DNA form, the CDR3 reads TGCAGTGCTAGAGATCGGCCACAACGAACAGATACGCAGTATTTT.

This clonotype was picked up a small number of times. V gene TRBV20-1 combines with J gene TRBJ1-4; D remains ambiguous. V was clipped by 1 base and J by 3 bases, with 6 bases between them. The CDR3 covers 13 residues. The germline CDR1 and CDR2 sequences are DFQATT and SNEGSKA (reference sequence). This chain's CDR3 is CSARVGANEKLFF. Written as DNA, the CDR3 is TGCAGTGCTAGAGTTGGGGCTAATGAAAAACTGTTTTTT.

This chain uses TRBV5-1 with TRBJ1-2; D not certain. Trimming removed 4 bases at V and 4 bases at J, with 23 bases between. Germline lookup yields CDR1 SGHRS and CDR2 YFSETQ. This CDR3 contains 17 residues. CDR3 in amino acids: CASSLLINGMLTYGYTF. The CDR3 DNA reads TGCGCCAGCAGCCTGCTCATTAATGGGATGCTCACCTATGGCTACACCTTC. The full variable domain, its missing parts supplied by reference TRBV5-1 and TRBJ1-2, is KAGVTQTPRYLIKTRGQQVTLSCSPISGHRSVSWYQQTPGQGLQFLFEYFSETQRNKGNFPGRFSGRQFSNSRSEMNVSTLELGDSALYLCASSLLINGMLTYGYTFGSGTRLTVV.

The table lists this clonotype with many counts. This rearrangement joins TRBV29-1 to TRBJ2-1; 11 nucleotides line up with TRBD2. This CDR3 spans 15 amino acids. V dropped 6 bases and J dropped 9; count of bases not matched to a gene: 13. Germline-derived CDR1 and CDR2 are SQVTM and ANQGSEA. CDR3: CSVYQLAGASGEQFF. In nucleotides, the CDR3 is TGCAGCGTGTACCAACTAGCGGGGGCTTCGGGTGAGCAGTTCTTC.

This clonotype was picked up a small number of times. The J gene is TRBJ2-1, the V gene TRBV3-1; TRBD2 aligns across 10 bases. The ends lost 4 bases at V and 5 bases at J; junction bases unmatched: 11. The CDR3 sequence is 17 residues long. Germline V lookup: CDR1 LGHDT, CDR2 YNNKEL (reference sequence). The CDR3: CASSPSRASGSNNEQFF. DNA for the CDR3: TGTGCCAGCAGCCCCTCCCGAGCTAGCGGGAGTAACAATGAGCAGTTCTTC.

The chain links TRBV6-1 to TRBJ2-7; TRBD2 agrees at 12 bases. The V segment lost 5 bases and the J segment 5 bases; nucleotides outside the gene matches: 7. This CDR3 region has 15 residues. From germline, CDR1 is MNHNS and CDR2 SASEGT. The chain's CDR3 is CASSPRLAGDNEQYF. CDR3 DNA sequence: TGTGCCAGCAGTCCTAGACTAGCGGGAGACAACGAGCAGTACTTC.

The CDR3 protein is CSARGQTKETQYF. CDR3 sequence (DNA): TGCAGTGCTAGAGGACAAACGAAAGAGACCCAGTACTTC. The chain links TRBV20-1 to TRBJ2-5, with D hard to call. Looked up from germline, CDR1 is DFQATT and CDR2 is SNEGSKA (reference sequence). Trimming took 1 base from V and 3 from J, leaving 9 bases between them. The CDR3 spans 13 residues.

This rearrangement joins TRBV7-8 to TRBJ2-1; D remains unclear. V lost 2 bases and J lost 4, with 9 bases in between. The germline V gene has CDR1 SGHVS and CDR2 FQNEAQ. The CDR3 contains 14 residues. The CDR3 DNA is TGTGCCAGCAGCTTAAGTTCGGAGTACAATGAGCAGTTCTTC. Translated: CASSLSSEYNEQFF.

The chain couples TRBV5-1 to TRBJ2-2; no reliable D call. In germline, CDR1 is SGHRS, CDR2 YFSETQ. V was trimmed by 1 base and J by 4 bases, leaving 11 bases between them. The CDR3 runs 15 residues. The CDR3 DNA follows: TGCGCCAGCAGCTTGACCGTACCGCCCACCGGGGAGCTGTTTTTT. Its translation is CASSLTVPPTGELFF.

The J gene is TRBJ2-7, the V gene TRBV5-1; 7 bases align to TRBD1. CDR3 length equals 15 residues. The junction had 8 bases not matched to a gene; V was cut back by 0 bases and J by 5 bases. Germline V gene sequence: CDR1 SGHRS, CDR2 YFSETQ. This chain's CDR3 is CASSLGQGRFNEQYV. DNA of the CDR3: TGCGCCAGCAGCTTGGGACAGGGACGGTTTAACGAGCAGTACGTC.

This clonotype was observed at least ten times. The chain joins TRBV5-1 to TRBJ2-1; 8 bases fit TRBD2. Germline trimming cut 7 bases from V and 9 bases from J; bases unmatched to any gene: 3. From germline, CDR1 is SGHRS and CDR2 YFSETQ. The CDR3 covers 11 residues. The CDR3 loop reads CASREGAEQFF. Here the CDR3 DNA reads TGCGCCAGCCGGGAGGGAGCTGAGCAGTTCTTC.